Listed below are T cell receptor beta chains from one sample, sequenced in a study of blood T cells in healthy people across ages. MiXCR, run by TCRdb on the 5' RACE reads, gives a single entry per CDR3 protein. This table has 750,000 to 850,000 distinct CDR3 sequences, about 25% appearing once. This sample also appeared in a second study, on T cells of mothers and their children.

The sample was blood. The receptor set was obtained from a boy aged 5-17 years in good health. Both conserved end residues are part of each CDR3. The D gene is left open where the match is weak. Part of the rows lack a size; the others show once, few, many or a class for expanded clones.

TRBJ2-7 | NA | 13 | TRBV5-1 | NA | CASSLGWVDEQYF | TGCGCCAGCAGCTTAGGTTGGGTCGACGAGCAGTACTTC
TRBJ2-5 | TRBD2 | 18 | TRBV28 | NA | CASSLLGLAGGLKETQYF | TGTGCCAGCAGTTTATTGGGACTAGCGGGAGGCCTTAAGGAGACCCAGTACTTC
TRBJ2-4 | NA | 14 | TRBV15 | NA | CATSPGGSSDIQYF | TGTGCCACCAGCCCAGGGGGGTCTTCGGACATTCAGTACTTC
TRBJ2-5 | NA | 16 | TRBV27 | few | CASSLKAGLLAETQYF | TGTGCCAGCAGTTTAAAGGCGGGACTCTTGGCGGAGACCCAGTACTTC
TRBJ2-1 | TRBD2 | 19 | TRBV20-1 | few | CSARVLRLAGGGPYNEQFF | TGCAGTGCTAGAGTATTGCGGCTAGCGGGGGGCGGTCCCTACAATGAGCAGTTCTTC
TRBJ1-4 | TRBD1 | 14 | TRBV23-1 | NA | CASSTRTGDEKLFF | TGCGCCAGCAGCACCCGGACAGGGGACGAAAAACTGTTTTTT
TRBJ2-7 | NA | 17 | TRBV28 | few | CASTAPQMDLSSYEQYF | TGTGCCAGCACTGCCCCTCAAATGGACCTGAGCTCCTACGAGCAGTACTTC
TRBJ2-7 | NA | 17 | TRBV5-1 | NA | CASSLGVQVPAFYEQYF | TGCGCCAGCAGCTTGGGGGTACAGGTACCAGCTTTCTACGAGCAGTACTTC
TRBJ2-7 | TRBD1 | 13 | TRBV28 | NA | CASRGTGGGEQYF | TGTGCCAGCAGGGGGACAGGGGGCGGGGAGCAGTACTTC
TRBJ2-5 | TRBD2 | 13 | TRBV28 | NA | CASSPAGGATQYF | TGTGCCAGCAGCCCGGCGGGAGGGGCGACCCAGTACTTC
TRBJ1-2 | TRBD1 | 15 | TRBV3-1 | few | CASSQGQGATYGYTF | TGTGCCAGCAGCCAGGGACAGGGGGCGACCTATGGCTACACCTTC
TRBJ2-1 | TRBD2 | 18 | TRBV4-2 | few | CASSQGPAGGGGGNEQFF | TGTGCCAGCAGCCAAGGCCCCGCGGGTGGCGGGGGTGGTAATGAGCAGTTCTTC
TRBJ2-7 | TRBD2 | 15 | TRBV7-6 | NA | CASSLATSGIYEQYF | TGTGCCAGCAGCTTAGCGACTAGCGGGATTTACGAGCAGTACTTC
TRBJ1-5 | TRBD1 | 15 | TRBV7-2 | NA | CASSNWTGGGQPQHF | TGTGCCAGCAGCAACTGGACAGGGGGCGGTCAGCCCCAGCATTTT
TRBJ1-4 | NA | 15 | TRBV4-3 | few | CASSQEREASEKLFF | TGCGCCAGCAGCCAAGAGAGGGAGGCAAGCGAAAAACTGTTTTTT
TRBJ2-1 | TRBD1 | 14 | TRBV20-1 | few | CSAPTGGSYNEQFF | TGCAGTGCTCCAACAGGGGGCTCCTACAATGAGCAGTTCTTC
TRBJ1-5 | NA | 13 | TRBV10-3 | NA | CAISDRVGQPQHF | TGTGCCATCAGTGACAGGGTTGGTCAGCCCCAGCATTTT
TRBJ2-2 | TRBD1 | 14 | TRBV5-1 | few | CASSGDRESGELFF | TGCGCCAGCAGCGGCGACAGGGAGAGCGGGGAGCTGTTTTTT
TRBJ2-1 | TRBD2 | 15 | TRBV28 | few | CASRPRLAPHNEQFF | TGTGCCAGCAGACCTAGACTAGCCCCCCACAATGAGCAGTTCTTC
TRBJ2-4 | NA | 14 | TRBV12-3/TRBV12-4 | NA | CASSLRRVKNIQYF | TGTGCCAGCAGTTTACGCCGAGTCAAAAACATTCAGTACTTC
TRBJ2-1 | TRBD2 | 22 | TRBV18 | few | CASSPPLGPTSGGHHSYNEQFF | TGTGCCAGCTCACCACCATTGGGGCCCACTAGCGGGGGTCACCACTCCTACAATGAGCAGTTCTTC
TRBJ1-4 | TRBD1 | 15 | TRBV5-1 | once | CASSSSTGGNEKLFF | TGCGCCAGCAGCTCCTCGACAGGGGGAAATGAAAAACTGTTTTTT